The source of this T cell receptor beta chain is a study of early T cells in non-severe SARS-CoV-2 infection. Study context: Unpaired chains resulted from sequencing bulk RNA of unsorted whole blood.

Study-wide results and limits: VDJdb-based matching was biased toward anti-spike CD8 responses and missed private and CD4 specificities.

TCRdb re-called the 5' RACE reads through MiXCR, storing one row per CDR3 protein. The sample consists of around 40,000 distinct CDR3 sequences, roughly 6% of them appearing once. This clonotype was counted many times. Its antigen remains unidentified. Sequencing used whole blood. The origin of this receptor is an adult who was a healthcare worker with PCR-confirmed SARS-CoV-2 infection or an uninfected control (not recorded which).

The CDR3 DNA sequence: TGCGCCAGCAGCTTGGACGGTGCGACCAAAAACATTCAGTACTTC. As protein: CASSLDGATKNIQYF. The chain has TRBV5-1 and TRBJ2-4; no reliable D call. Germline V gives CDR1 SGHRS, CDR2 YFSETQ. V was shortened by 0 bases and J by 2 bases, with 9 bases between the two germline ends. The CDR3 is 15 residues long.